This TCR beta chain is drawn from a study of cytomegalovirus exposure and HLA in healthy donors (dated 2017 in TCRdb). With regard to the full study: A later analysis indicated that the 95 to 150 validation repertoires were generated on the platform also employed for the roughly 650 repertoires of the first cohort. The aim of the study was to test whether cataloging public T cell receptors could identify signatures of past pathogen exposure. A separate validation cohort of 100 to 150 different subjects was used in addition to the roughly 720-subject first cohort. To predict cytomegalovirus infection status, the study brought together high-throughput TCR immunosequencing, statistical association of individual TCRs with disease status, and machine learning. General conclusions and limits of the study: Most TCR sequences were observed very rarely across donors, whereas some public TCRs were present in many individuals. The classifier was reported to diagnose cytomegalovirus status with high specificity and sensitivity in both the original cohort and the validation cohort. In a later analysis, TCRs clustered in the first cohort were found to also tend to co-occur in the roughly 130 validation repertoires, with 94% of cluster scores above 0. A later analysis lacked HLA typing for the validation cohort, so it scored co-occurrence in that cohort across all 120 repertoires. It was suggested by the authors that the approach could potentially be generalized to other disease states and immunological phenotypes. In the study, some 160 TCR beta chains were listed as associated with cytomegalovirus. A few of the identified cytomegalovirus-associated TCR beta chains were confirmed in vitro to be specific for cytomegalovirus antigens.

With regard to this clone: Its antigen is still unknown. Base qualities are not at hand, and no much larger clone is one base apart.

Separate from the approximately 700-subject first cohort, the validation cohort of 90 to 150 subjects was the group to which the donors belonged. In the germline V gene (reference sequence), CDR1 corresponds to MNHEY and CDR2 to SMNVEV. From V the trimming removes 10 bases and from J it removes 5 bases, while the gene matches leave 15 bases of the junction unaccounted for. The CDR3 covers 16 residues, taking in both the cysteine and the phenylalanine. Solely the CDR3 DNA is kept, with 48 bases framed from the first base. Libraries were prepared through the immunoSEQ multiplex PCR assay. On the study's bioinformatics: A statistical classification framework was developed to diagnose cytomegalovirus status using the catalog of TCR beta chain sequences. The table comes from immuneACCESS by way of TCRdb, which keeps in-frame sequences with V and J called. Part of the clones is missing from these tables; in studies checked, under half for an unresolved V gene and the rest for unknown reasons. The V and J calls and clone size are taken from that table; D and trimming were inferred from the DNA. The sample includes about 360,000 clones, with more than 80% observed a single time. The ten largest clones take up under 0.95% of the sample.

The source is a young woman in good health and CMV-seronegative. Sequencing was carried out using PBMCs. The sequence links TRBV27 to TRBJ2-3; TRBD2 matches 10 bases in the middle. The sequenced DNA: TGTGCCATCCAAGCGGGGGGGCCCCCCCCCGAAGATACGCAGTATTTT. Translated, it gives CAIQAGGPPPEDTQYF.